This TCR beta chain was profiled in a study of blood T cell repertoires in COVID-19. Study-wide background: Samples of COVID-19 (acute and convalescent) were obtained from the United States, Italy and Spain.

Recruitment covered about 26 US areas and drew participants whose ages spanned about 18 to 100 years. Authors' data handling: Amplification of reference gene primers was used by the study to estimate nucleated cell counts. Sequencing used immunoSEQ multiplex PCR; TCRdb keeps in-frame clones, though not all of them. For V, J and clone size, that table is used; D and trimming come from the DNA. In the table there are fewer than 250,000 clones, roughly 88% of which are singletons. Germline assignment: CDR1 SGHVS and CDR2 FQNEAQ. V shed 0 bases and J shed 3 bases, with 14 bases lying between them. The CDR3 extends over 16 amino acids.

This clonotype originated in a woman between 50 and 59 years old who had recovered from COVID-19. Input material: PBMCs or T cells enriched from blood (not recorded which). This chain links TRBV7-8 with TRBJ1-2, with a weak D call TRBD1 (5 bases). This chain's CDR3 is CASSLAVGGRHYGYTF. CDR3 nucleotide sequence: TGTGCCAGCAGCTTAGCGGTGGGGGGGAGACACTATGGCTACACCTTC.